Here is one TCR beta chain with its context. The CDR3 has 16 residues. J was trimmed by 4 bases and V by 1 base; bases with no gene match: 6. CDR1 MDHEN and CDR2 SYDVKM come from the germline V gene. These data come from a study of blood T cell repertoires in COVID-19. Produced via immunoSEQ multiplex PCR; TCRdb's table is partial and in-frame only. The table records 450,000 or so clones, around nine tenths of them present only once. Sequenced material: peripheral blood. This sequence was found in a woman aged 40 to 50 with COVID-19, enrolled during active disease. J is TRBJ1-5 and V is TRBV28; 8 bases line up with TRBD1. This CDR3 is CASSLSRTGSNQPQHF. The CDR3 coding sequence is TGTGCCAGCAGTTTATCTCGGACAGGGTCGAATCAGCCCCAGCATTTT.